This T cell receptor (beta chain) was sequenced for a study of cytomegalovirus exposure and HLA in healthy donors. Study overall: A later analysis reported the same platform for the 90 to 150 validation repertoires and the approximately 640 first-cohort repertoires.

Libraries were prepared by immunoSEQ multiplex PCR; TCRdb keeps only in-frame clonotypes and omits some of them. This table has some 250,000 clones, less than 95% appearing once. Trimming left V 7 bases short and J 3 bases short, with 19 bases between. The CDR3 has 17 residues. Germline assignment: CDR1 LNHDA and CDR2 SQIVND (reference sequence). Notes on this clone: Its specificity is unknown.

Points from the study as a whole: First-cohort TCR clusters tended to co-occur in the approximately 120 validation repertoires, a later analysis found. The study listed about 150 cytomegalovirus-associated TCR beta chains. Researchers reported that a few CMV-associated chains were confirmed in vitro as CMV antigen-specific.

Material: PBMCs. The TCR originated in a woman under 40 in good health and CMV-seronegative. J is TRBJ2-6 and V is TRBV19; perhaps D is TRBD1 or TRBD2 (5 bases each). The CDR3 sequence is CASKGPLTVNGANVLTF. DNA of the CDR3: TGTGCCAGTAAGGGACCTCTGACAGTAAATGGGGCCAACGTCCTGACTTTC.